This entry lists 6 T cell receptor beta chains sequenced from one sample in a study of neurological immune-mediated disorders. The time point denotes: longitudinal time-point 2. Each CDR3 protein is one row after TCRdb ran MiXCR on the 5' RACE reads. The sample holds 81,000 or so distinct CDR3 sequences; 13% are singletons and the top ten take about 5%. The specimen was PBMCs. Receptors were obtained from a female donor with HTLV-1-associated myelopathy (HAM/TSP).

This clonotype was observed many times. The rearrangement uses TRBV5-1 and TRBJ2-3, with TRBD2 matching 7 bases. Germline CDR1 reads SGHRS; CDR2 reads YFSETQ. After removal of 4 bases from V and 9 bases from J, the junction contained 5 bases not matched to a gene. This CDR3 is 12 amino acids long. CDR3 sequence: CASSHRGDTQYF. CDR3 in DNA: TGCGCCAGCAGCCACCGGGGGGACACGCAGTATTTT.

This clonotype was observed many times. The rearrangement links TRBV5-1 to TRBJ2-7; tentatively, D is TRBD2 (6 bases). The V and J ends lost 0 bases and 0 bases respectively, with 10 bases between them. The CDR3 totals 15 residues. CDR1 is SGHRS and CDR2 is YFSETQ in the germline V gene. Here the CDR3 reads CASSLVGGFSYEQYF. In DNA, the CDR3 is TGCGCCAGCAGCTTGGTGGGGGGATTCTCCTACGAGCAGTACTTC.

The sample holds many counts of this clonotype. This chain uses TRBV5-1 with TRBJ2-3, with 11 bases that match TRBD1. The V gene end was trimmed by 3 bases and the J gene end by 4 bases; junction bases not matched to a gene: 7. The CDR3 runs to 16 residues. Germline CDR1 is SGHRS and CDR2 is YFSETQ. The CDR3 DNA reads TGCGCCAGCAGCTCCGGACAGGGGGCCACCCCAGATACGCAGTATTTT. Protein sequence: CASSSGQGATPDTQYF.

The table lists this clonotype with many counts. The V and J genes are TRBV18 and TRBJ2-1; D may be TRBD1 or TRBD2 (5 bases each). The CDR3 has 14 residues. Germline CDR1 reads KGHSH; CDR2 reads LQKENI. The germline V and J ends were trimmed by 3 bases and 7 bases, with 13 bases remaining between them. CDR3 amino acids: CASSPIDWGNEQFF. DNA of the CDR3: TGTGCCAGCTCACCGATTGACTGGGGGAATGAGCAGTTCTTC.

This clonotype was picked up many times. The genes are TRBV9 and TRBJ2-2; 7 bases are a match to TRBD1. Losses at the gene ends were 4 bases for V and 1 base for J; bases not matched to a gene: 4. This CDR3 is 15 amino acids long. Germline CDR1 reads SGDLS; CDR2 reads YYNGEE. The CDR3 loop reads CASSLWDRNTGELFF. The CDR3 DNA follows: TGTGCCAGCAGCTTGTGGGACAGGAACACCGGGGAGCTGTTTTTT. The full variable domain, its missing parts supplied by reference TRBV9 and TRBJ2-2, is DSGVTQTPKHLITATGQRVTLRCSPRSGDLSVYWYQQSLDQGLQFLIQYYNGEERAKGNILERFSAQQFPDLHSELNLSSLELGDSALYFCASSLWDRNTGELFFGEGSRLTVL.

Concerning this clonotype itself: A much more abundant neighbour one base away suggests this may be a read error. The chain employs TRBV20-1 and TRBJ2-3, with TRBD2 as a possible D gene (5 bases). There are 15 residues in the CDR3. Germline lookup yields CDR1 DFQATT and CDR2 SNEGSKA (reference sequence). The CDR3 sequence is CSARGWASSTDMQYF. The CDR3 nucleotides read TGCAGTGCTAGGGGGTGGGCCTCTAGCACAGATATGCAGTATTTT.